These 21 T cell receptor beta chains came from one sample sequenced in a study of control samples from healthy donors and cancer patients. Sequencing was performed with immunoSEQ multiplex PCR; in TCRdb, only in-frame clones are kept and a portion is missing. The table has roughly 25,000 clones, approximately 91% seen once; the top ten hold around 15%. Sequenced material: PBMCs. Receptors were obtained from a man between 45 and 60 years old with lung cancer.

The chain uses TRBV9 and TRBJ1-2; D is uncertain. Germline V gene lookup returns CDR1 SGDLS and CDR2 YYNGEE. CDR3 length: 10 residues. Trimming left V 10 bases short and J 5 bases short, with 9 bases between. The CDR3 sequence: CAVSNYGYTF. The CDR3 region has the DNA TGTGCCGTATCAAATTATGGCTACACCTTC. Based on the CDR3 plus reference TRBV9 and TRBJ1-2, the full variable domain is DSGVTQTPKHLITATGQRVTLRCSPRSGDLSVYWYQQSLDQGLQFLIQYYNGEERAKGNILERFSAQQFPDLHSELNLSSLELGDSALYFCAVSNYGYTFGSGTRLTVV.

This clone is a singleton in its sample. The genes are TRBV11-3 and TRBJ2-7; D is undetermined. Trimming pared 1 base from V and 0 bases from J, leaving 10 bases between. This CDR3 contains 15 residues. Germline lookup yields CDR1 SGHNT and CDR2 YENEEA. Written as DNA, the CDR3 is TGTGCCAGCAGCTTAGGAGCCGGCAGCTCCTACGAGCAGTACTTC. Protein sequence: CASSLGAGSSYEQYF.

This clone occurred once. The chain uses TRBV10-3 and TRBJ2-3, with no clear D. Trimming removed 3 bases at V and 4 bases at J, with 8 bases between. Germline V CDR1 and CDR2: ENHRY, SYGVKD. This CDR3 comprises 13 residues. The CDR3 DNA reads TGTGCCATCAGTGACCAGTCCGCAGATACGCAGTATTTT. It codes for CAISDQSADTQYF.

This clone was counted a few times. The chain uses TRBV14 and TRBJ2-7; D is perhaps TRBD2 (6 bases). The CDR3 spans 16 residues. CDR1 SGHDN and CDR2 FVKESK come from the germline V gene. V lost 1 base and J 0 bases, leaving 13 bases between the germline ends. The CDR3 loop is CASSQGFAGTSYEQYF. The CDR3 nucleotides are TGTGCCAGCAGCCAAGGCTTCGCGGGAACCTCCTACGAGCAGTACTTC. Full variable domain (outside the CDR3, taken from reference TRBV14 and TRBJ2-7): EAGVTQFPSHSVIEKGQTVTLRCDPISGHDNLYWYRRVMGKEIKFLLHFVKESKQDESGMPNNRFLAERTGGTYSTLKVQPAELEDSGVYFCASSQGFAGTSYEQYFGPGTRLTVT.

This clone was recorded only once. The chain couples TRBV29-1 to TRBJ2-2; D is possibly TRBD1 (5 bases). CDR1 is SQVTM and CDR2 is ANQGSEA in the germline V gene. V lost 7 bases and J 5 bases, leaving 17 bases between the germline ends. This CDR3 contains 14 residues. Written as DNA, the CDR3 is TGCAGCGCCAAACAGGTTTTCGGTACCGGGGAGCTGTTTTTT. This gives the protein CSAKQVFGTGELFF.

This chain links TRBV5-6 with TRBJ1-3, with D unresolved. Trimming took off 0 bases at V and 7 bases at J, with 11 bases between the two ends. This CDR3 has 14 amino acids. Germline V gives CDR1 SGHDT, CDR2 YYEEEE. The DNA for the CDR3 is TGTGCCAGCAGCTTGGCCTCGTACGGCAACACCATATATTTT. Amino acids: CASSLASYGNTIYF.

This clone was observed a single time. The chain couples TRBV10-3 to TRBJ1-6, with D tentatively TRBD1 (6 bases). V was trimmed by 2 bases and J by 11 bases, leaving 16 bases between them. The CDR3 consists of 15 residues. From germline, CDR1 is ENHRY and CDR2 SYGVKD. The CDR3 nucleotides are TGTGCCATCAGTGAGATGGCAGGGGAAGTTGCACCCCTCCACTTT. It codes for CAISEMAGEVAPLHF.

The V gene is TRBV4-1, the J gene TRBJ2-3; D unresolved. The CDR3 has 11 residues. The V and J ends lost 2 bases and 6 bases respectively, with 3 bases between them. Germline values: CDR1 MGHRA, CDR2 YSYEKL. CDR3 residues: CASSQWDTQYF. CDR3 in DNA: TGCGCCAGCAGCCAATGGGATACGCAGTATTTT.

The CDR3 DNA is TGTGCCAGCAGCCCCCCTAAGGATACGCAGTATTTT. Amino acids: CASSPPKDTQYF. The chain has TRBV7-2 and TRBJ2-3; D gene ambiguous. CDR3 length: 12 residues. V was trimmed by 5 bases and J by 6 bases, leaving 9 bases between them. Germline-derived CDR1 and CDR2 are SGHTA and FQGNSA. Looking up the rest from reference TRBV7-2 and TRBJ2-3 gives the full variable domain: GAGVSQSPSNKVTEKGKDVELRCDPISGHTALYWYRQSLGQGLEFLIYFQGNSAPDKSGLPSDRFSAERTGGSVSTLTIQRTQQEDSAVYLCASSPPKDTQYFGPGTRLTVL.

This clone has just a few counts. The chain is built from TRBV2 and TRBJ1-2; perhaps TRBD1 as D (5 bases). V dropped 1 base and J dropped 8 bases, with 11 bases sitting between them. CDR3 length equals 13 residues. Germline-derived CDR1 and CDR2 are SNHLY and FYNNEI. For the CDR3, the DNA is TGTGCCAGCAGTGAAGTCAGGGCGGGCGGCTACACCTTC. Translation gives CASSEVRAGGYTF.

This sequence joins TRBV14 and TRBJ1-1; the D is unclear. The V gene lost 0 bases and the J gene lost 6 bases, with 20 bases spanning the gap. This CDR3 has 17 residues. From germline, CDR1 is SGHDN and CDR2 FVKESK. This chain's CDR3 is CASSQDLTYGSVAEAFF. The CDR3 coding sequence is TGTGCCAGCAGCCAAGACCTGACTTACGGTTCGGTGGCTGAAGCTTTCTTT.

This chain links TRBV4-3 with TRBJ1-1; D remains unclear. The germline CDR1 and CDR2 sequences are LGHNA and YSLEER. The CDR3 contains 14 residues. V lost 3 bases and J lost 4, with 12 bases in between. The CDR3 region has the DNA TGCGCCAGCAGCCATGCCGAGGGAACCACTGAAGCTTTCTTT. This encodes CASSHAEGTTEAFF.

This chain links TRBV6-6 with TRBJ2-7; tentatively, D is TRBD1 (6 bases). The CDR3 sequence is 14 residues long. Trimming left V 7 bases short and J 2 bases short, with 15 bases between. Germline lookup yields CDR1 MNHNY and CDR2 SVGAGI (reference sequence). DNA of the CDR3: TGTGCCAGCACCAGGGGCAGTGGCCCCTACGAGCAGTACTTC. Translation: CASTRGSGPYEQYF.

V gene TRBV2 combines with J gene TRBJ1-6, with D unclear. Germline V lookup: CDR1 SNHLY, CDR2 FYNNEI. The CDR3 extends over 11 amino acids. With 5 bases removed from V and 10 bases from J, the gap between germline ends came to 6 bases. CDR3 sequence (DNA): TGTGCCAGCAGTAGCACCTCACCCCTCCACTTT. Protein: CASSSTSPLHF.

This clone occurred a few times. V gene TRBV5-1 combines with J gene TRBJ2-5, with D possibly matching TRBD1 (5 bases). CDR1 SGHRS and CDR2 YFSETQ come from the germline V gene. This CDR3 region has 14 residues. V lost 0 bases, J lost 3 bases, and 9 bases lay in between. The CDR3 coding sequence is TGCGCCAGCAGCTTGGGTCAGGGTAAAGAGACCCAGTACTTC. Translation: CASSLGQGKETQYF.

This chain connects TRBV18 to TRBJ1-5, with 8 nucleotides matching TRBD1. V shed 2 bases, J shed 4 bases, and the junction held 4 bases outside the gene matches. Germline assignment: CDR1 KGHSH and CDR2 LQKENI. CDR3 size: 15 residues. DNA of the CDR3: TGTGCCAGCTCACCATCGACAGGGGCAAATCAGCCCCAGCATTTT. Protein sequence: CASSPSTGANQPQHF.

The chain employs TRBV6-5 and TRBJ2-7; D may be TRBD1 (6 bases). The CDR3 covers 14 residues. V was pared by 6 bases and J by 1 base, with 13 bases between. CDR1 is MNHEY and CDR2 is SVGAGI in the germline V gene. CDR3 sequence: CASSRRGTSYEQYF. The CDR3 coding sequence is TGTGCCAGCAGCCGCAGGGGTACTTCCTACGAGCAGTACTTC.

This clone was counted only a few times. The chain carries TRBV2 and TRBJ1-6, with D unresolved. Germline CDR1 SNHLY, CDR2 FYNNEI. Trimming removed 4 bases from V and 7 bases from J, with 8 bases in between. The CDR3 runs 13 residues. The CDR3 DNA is TGTGCCAGCAGTGTGAGGATGAATTCACCCCTCCACTTT. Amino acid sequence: CASSVRMNSPLHF.

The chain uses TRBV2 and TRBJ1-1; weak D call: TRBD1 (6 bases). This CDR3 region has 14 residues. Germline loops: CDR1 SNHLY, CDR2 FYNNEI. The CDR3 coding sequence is TGTGCTATAAGACGGGGGGCGAATTCTCCTGAAGCTTTCTTT. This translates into CAIRRGANSPEAFF.

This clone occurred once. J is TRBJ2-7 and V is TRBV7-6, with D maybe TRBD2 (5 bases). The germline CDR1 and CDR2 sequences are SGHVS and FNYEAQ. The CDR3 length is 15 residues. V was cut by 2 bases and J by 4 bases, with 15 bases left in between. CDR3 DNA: TGTGCCAGCAGCTTACAGAGGACGGAGGAATACGAGCAGTACTTC. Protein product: CASSLQRTEEYEQYF.

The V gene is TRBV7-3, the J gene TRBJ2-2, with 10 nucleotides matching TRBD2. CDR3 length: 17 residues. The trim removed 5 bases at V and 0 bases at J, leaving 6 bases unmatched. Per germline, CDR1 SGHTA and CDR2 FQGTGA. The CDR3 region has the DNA TGTGCCAGCAGCCCTACCCTAGCGGGGGCGAACACCGGGGAGCTGTTTTTT. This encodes CASSPTLAGANTGELFF. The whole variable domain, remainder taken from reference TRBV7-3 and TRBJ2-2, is GAGVSQTPSNKVTEKGKYVELRCDPISGHTALYWYRQSLGQGPEFLIYFQGTGAADDSGLPNDRFFAVRPEGSVSTLKIQRTERGDSAVYLCASSPTLAGANTGELFFGEGSRLTVL.